Presented here are 7 T cell receptor beta chains from one specimen sequenced in a study of radiation and T cells in renal cell carcinoma (dated by TCRdb to about 2020). The library relied on the immunoSEQ multiplex PCR assay. TCRdb obtained this table from immuneACCESS and retained in-frame rearrangements with V and J assigned. These tables miss some clones; where compared with another copy, unresolved V genes account for less than half of the shortfall, and the remainder is unexplained. Counted in this sample were roughly 130,000 clones; approximately 91% of them appeared once. In total, the top ten clones hold around 12% of the sample. The sample's time point label, in plain terms: baseline pretreatment blood. The treatment or condition label of this sample denotes: 15 Gy SBRT to primary tumor, nephrectomy 4 weeks later. Specimen: blood, collected from a patient whose treatment included radiotherapy and nephrectomy. These receptors came from a woman aged 50 to 60 with renal cell carcinoma.

This chain joins TRBV5-8 and TRBJ1-1, with D possibly TRBD1 on 5 matching bases. This CDR3 contains 13 residues. CDR1 and CDR2 from the germline V gene are SGHTS and YDEGEE. Trimming cost V 1 base and J 11 bases, with 15 bases left between them. CDR3 sequence reads: CASSLLTGLLAFF. CDR3 DNA: TGTGCCAGCAGCTTGTTGACGGGACTTTTGGCTTTCTTT.

This rearrangement joins TRBV18 to TRBJ2-7; D perhaps matches TRBD1 (5 bases). The germline gives CDR1 KGHSH, CDR2 LQKENI. V dropped 5 bases and J dropped 0 bases, with 11 bases sitting between them. The CDR3 is 14 residues long. In nucleotides, the CDR3 is TGTGCCAGCTCAATCAGGGAATCCTCCTACGAGCAGTACTTC. It is translated as CASSIRESSYEQYF.

This clone was recorded a few times. The chain couples TRBV14 to TRBJ1-1; no reliable D call. This CDR3 region has 15 residues. CDR1 and CDR2 from the germline V gene are SGHDN and FVKESK. The V gene lost 1 base and the J gene lost 6 bases, with 15 bases spanning the gap. In DNA form, the CDR3 reads TGTGCCAGCAGCCAAGGGTTCCACCGGAGGGCTGAAGCTTTCTTT. It specifies CASSQGFHRRAEAFF.

The V call is TRBV6-5, the J call TRBJ1-1; TRBD1 matches at 7 bases. The CDR3 is 16 amino acids. Germline lookup yields CDR1 MNHEY and CDR2 SVGAGI. V was pared by 2 bases and J by 7 bases, with 13 bases of the junction left unmatched. The CDR3 spells CASSYGRTGRLGEAFF. CDR3 sequence (DNA): TGTGCCAGCAGTTACGGGCGGACAGGTCGTTTGGGTGAAGCTTTCTTT.

The genes are TRBV6-5 and TRBJ1-6, with D unresolved. This CDR3 comprises 14 residues. V was clipped by 4 bases and J by 8 bases, with 12 bases between them. Germline CDR1 reads MNHEY; CDR2 reads SVGAGI. In nucleotides, the CDR3 is TGTGCCAGCAGTTCCGGACTGGTGGATTCACCCCTCCACTTT. Its translation is CASSSGLVDSPLHF.

The rearrangement links TRBV5-1 to TRBJ2-7; D is perhaps TRBD2 (6 bases). Trimming removed 2 bases at V and 5 bases at J, with 8 bases between. Looked up from germline, CDR1 is SGHRS and CDR2 is YFSETQ. The CDR3 covers 12 residues. CDR3 bases: TGCGCCAGCAGCTTTTCGGGGGACGAGCAGTACTTC. It is translated as CASSFSGDEQYF.

The CDR3 sequence is CASSEANGFSTDTQYF. CDR3 DNA sequence: TGTGCCAGCAGTGAAGCGAACGGATTCAGCACAGATACGCAGTATTTT. V is TRBV6-1 and J is TRBJ2-3, with D uncertain. The V gene's germline CDR1 is MNHNS and CDR2 SASEGT. V was trimmed by 0 bases and J by 0 bases, leaving 10 bases between them. The CDR3 length is 16 residues.